The 16 T cell receptor beta chains below all came from one sample that was sequenced in a study of read filtering for tumor transcriptome and immune sequencing. Molecular barcoded adaptors covering alpha/delta and beta/gamma chains were used on approximately 400 ng RNA. TCRdb redid the calling of the reads with MiXCR, one entry per CDR3 protein. The sample yields about 380 distinct CDR3 sequences, 81% seen once. The sequencing sample was made of a population of CD138-negative cells sorted from bone marrow. These TCRs come from a donor older than 35 with multiple myeloma. This table probably holds off-target reads from a library built for another chain.

CDR3 nucleotide sequence: TGTGCCAGCAGATCGGGACAGATTTATAATTCACCCCTCCACTTT. It yields the protein CASRSGQIYNSPLHF. V is TRBV6-1 and J is TRBJ1-6; TRBD1 matches 7 bases. The V gene's germline CDR1 is MNHNS and CDR2 SASEGT. CDR3 size: 15 residues. Trimming took 6 bases from V and 4 from J; bases not matched to a gene: 6.

This sequence joins TRBV10-3 and TRBJ2-1; TRBD1 or TRBD2 may be the D gene (5 bases each). The germline CDR1 and CDR2 sequences are ENHRY and SYGVKD. CDR3 size: 14 residues. The V and J ends lost 0 bases and 4 bases respectively, with 7 bases between them. The CDR3 sequence is CAISESGGYNEQFF. CDR3 in DNA: TGTGCCATCAGTGAGTCTGGGGGATACAATGAGCAGTTCTTC.

The chain links TRBV7-2 to TRBJ2-2, with no clear D. The V and J ends lost 5 bases and 7 bases respectively, with 14 bases between them. From germline, CDR1 is SGHTA and CDR2 FQGNSA. CDR3 length: 14 residues. CDR3 DNA: TGTGCCAGCAGCACCTTGTCCTCCGGCGGGGAGCTGTTTTTT. Protein sequence: CASSTLSSGGELFF.

The rearrangement joins TRBV20-1 to TRBJ2-1; D is undetermined. CDR1 is DFQATT, CDR2 SNEGSKA, per germline (reference sequence). Trimming left V 1 base short and J 5 bases short, with 3 bases between. This CDR3 has 11 residues. The CDR3 DNA reads TGCAGTGCTAGAGGTCACAATGAGCAGTTCTTC. Translation: CSARGHNEQFF.

This clonotype has a handful of counts. The DNA of the CDR3 is TGTGCCAGCAGCCCACACAGGGGGCGGTTTACCGCTGAAGCTTTCTTT. Translating gives CASSPHRGRFTAEAFF. The chain carries TRBV7-9 and TRBJ1-1; TRBD1 aligns across 9 bases. The CDR3 covers 16 residues. Germline assignment: CDR1 SEHNR and CDR2 FQNEAQ (reference sequence). With 5 bases clipped from V and 6 bases from J, the junction kept 13 bases outside the gene matches. The whole variable domain, remainder taken from reference TRBV7-9 and TRBJ1-1, is DTGVSQNPRHKITKRGQNVTFRCDPISEHNRLYWYRQTLGQGPEFLTYFQNEAQLEKSRLLSDRFSAERPKGSFSTLEIQRTEQGDSAMYLCASSPHRGRFTAEAFFGQGTRLTVV.

The chain has TRBV19 and TRBJ2-1; 11 bases are a match to TRBD2. This CDR3 has 17 amino acids. Looked up from germline, CDR1 is LNHDA and CDR2 is SQIVND (reference sequence). Losses at the gene ends were 9 bases for V and 5 bases for J; bases not matched to a gene: 15. CDR3 amino acids: CASSLSIAGGPNNEQFF. CDR3 DNA: TGTGCCAGCAGTCTTTCTATAGCGGGAGGGCCGAACAATGAGCAGTTCTTC.

The chain has TRBV7-2 and TRBJ2-1, with D perhaps matching TRBD2 (5 bases). The CDR3 is 13 residues long. Germline V lookup: CDR1 SGHTA, CDR2 FQGNSA. Trimming removed 5 bases from V and 2 bases from J, with 7 bases in between. For the CDR3, the DNA is TGTGCCAGCAGCGCCGGGACCTACAATGAGCAGTTCTTC. It translates to CASSAGTYNEQFF.

The J gene is TRBJ2-1, the V gene TRBV12-3 or TRBV12-4; 14 bases align to TRBD2. Trimming at V came to 5 bases and at J to 3 bases, leaving 0 bases not matched to a gene. The CDR3 spans 15 residues. CDR3 nucleotides: TGTGCCAGCAGTGGGACTAGCGGGAGCTACAATGAGCAGTTCTTC. Residues: CASSGTSGSYNEQFF.

This chain connects TRBV11-3 to TRBJ2-1; maybe TRBD1 (5 bases). The CDR3 consists of 14 residues. The germline V gene encodes CDR1 SGHNT and CDR2 YENEEA. The ends were cut back, 1 base at V and 7 bases at J, with 11 bases in the middle. The CDR3 sequence is CASSLGPSGNEQFF. The DNA of the CDR3 is TGTGCCAGCAGCTTAGGGCCCTCAGGGAATGAGCAGTTCTTC.

V gene TRBV6-5 combines with J gene TRBJ2-1; the D gene is possibly TRBD2 (6 bases). The CDR3 has 16 amino acids. Germline V gives CDR1 MNHEY, CDR2 SVGAGI. The V end was cut by 5 bases, the J end by 1 base, with 15 bases between. The CDR3 DNA reads TGTGCCAGCAGTCTTTCCGGGACTGGGTCCTACAATGAGCAGTTCTTC. This translates into CASSLSGTGSYNEQFF.

This sequence joins TRBV15 and TRBJ2-1; D may be TRBD1 (5 bases). The CDR3 consists of 13 residues. Per germline, CDR1 LNHNV and CDR2 YYDKDF (reference sequence). Trimming stripped 0 bases from V and 8 bases from J, with 8 bases between. As DNA, the CDR3 is TGTGCCACCAGCAGAGATCGGACATATGAGCAGTTCTTC. This sequence encodes CATSRDRTYEQFF.

The chain couples TRBV27 to TRBJ2-7; the match to TRBD1 covers 8 bases. The germline gives CDR1 MNHEY, CDR2 SMNVEV (reference sequence). V lost 5 bases and J lost 5; bases outside the gene matches: 8. This CDR3 has 14 amino acids. The CDR3 reads CASSPGQGLNEQYF. CDR3 DNA: TGTGCCAGCAGTCCCGGACAGGGTTTAAACGAGCAGTACTTC.

The rearrangement uses TRBV13 and TRBJ1-1; D gene unclear. V lost 0 bases and J 1 base, leaving 9 bases between the germline ends. The CDR3 extends over 15 amino acids. Germline V gene lookup returns CDR1 PRHDT and CDR2 FYEKMQ (reference sequence). The CDR3: CASSLGRVKNTEAFF. The DNA for the CDR3 is TGTGCCAGCAGCTTAGGAAGGGTTAAGAACACTGAAGCTTTCTTT.

The chain combines TRBV6-5 with TRBJ2-3; 12 bases fit TRBD2. CDR1 and CDR2 (germline): MNHEY, SVGAGI. J was trimmed by 11 bases and V by 5 bases; bases with no gene match: 5. The CDR3 loop spans 13 amino acids. CDR3 nucleotide sequence: TGTGCCAGCAGTCAGGGACTAGCGGGTGGGCAGTATTTT. It is translated as CASSQGLAGGQYF.

A single count supports this clonotype. The CDR3 spells CAWTLGGTEAFF. The DNA of the CDR3 is TGTGCCTGGACACTTGGGGGCACTGAAGCTTTCTTT. The chain has TRBV30 and TRBJ1-1, with TRBD1 as a possible D gene (5 bases). Germline-derived CDR1 and CDR2 are GTSNPN and SVGIG (reference sequence). V lost 4 bases to trimming and J lost 4 bases, with 10 bases between them. This CDR3 region has 12 residues.

The rearrangement links TRBV29-1 to TRBJ1-1; no definite D call. V was shortened by 0 bases and J by 4 bases, with 9 bases between the two germline ends. Germline CDR1 is SQVTM and CDR2 is ANQGSEA. This CDR3 is built from 13 residues. The CDR3 bases are TGCAGCGTTGAAGATCCCAGGTTCACTGAAGCTTTCTTT. Its translation is CSVEDPRFTEAFF.